A single sample is the source of the 13 T cell receptor beta chains below, sequenced in a study of B cell selection in AIRE deficiency. CD4+CD127+ cells were sorted as the conventional CD4 T cells. Profiling relied on immunoSEQ multiplex PCR, and the TCRdb table lists in-frame clones only, not all of them. Here the sample spans around 23,000 clones, nearly 97% being singletons. Sequenced material: CD4+CD127+ conventional T cells sorted from PBMCs. The receptors here all came from a human donor in good health.

The chain couples TRBV6-1 to TRBJ2-1, with D tentatively TRBD1 or TRBD2 (6 bases each). V lost 3 bases to trimming and J lost 2 bases, with 8 bases between them. CDR1 is MNHNS, CDR2 SASEGT, per germline. CDR3 length: 14 residues. CDR3 bases: TGTGCCAGCAGTGAGGGGGGCCCCTACAATGAGCAGTTCTTC. Translating it yields CASSEGGPYNEQFF.

V gene TRBV27 combines with J gene TRBJ2-1; D might be TRBD1 (6 bases). Trimming removed 2 bases at V and 5 bases at J, with 22 bases between. The germline CDR1 and CDR2 sequences are MNHEY and SMNVEV (reference sequence). CDR3 size: 18 residues. In DNA form, the CDR3 reads TGTGCCAGCAGTTTACGGGCTCGAGGCAGGGGAGAGGACAATGAGCAGTTCTTC. Translating gives CASSLRARGRGEDNEQFF.

The chain links TRBV7-2 to TRBJ2-1, with D possibly matching TRBD2 (6 bases). Per germline, CDR1 SGHTA and CDR2 FQGNSA. The CDR3 length is 13 residues. Trimming pared 8 bases from V and 8 bases from J, leaving 16 bases between. The CDR3 reads CASLRSREYEQFF. CDR3 DNA sequence: TGTGCCAGCCTCAGGTCCCGGGAGTATGAGCAGTTCTTC.

This clone was observed once. The chain couples TRBV4-2 to TRBJ1-1; 8 bases agree with TRBD1. CDR1 and CDR2 (germline): LGHNA, YNFKEQ. This CDR3 region has 14 residues. V shed 3 bases, J shed 11 bases, and the junction held 11 bases outside the gene matches. For the CDR3, the DNA is TGTGCCAGCAGCCACCCTGGACAGGGTTCGAAGGCTTTCTTT. It yields the protein CASSHPGQGSKAFF.

The rearrangement uses TRBV30 and TRBJ2-7, with TRBD1 identical over 7 bases. Germline V gene data show CDR1 as GTSNPN and CDR2 as SVGIG (reference sequence). The junction had 2 bases not matched to a gene; V was cut back by 5 bases and J by 1 base. The CDR3 spans 12 residues. This CDR3 is CAWYRGSYEQYF. CDR3 sequence (DNA): TGTGCCTGGTACAGGGGATCCTACGAGCAGTACTTC.

This chain uses TRBV6-6 with TRBJ2-5; no clear D gene. V lost 6 bases to trimming and J lost 2 bases, with 13 bases between them. This CDR3 has 14 residues. CDR1 MNHNY and CDR2 SVGAGI come from the germline V gene (reference sequence). CDR3 DNA sequence: TGTGCCAGCAGAGCACCTAACCAACAAGAGACCCAGTACTTC. Protein: CASRAPNQQETQYF.

Comment on this clone: Germline is not matched at one junction end, which may reflect a read error. The chain is built from TRBV7-7 and TRBJ1-4; the match to TRBD1 covers 9 bases. The CDR3 spans 15 residues. Germline CDR1 SSHAT, CDR2 FNYEAQ (reference sequence). CDR3 loop: CASSEGQGGSEKLFF. The CDR3 bases are TGTGCTAGCAGCGAGGGACAGGGTGGGAGTGAAAAACTGTTTTTT.

The chain joins TRBV19 to TRBJ1-3, with TRBD1 as a possible D gene (5 bases). Trimming cost V 7 bases and J 3 bases, with 19 bases left between them. Germline V gene lookup returns CDR1 LNHDA and CDR2 SQIVND (reference sequence). The CDR3 contains 16 residues. CDR3 loop: CASTEPRGLGGNTIYF. For the CDR3, the DNA is TGTGCCAGTACGGAACCGAGGGGACTTGGTGGAAACACCATATATTTT.

The genes are TRBV18 and TRBJ1-4; TRBD1 aligns across 10 bases. CDR1 and CDR2 from the germline V gene are KGHSH and LQKENI. The CDR3 has 14 residues. Losses at the gene ends were 3 bases for V and 8 bases for J; bases not matched to a gene: 3. The CDR3 here is CASSPGTGDEKLFF. The CDR3 DNA follows: TGTGCCAGCTCACCCGGGACAGGGGACGAAAAACTGTTTTTT. Supplemented by reference TRBV18 and TRBJ1-4, the full variable domain reads NAGVMQNPRHLVRRRGQEARLRCSPMKGHSHVYWYRQLPEEGLKFMVYLQKENIIDESGMPKERFSAEFPKEGPSILRIQQVVRGDSAAYFCASSPGTGDEKLFFGSGTQLSVL.

V gene TRBV28 combines with J gene TRBJ2-1; TRBD2 matches at 11 bases. The CDR3 extends over 12 amino acids. In germline, CDR1 is MDHEN, CDR2 SYDVKM. J was trimmed by 12 bases and V by 6 bases; bases with no gene match: 4. CDR3 sequence: CASRLAGEGQFF. CDR3 coding DNA: TGTGCCAGCAGACTAGCGGGAGAGGGGCAGTTCTTC.

The chain is built from TRBV2 and TRBJ1-1; D unresolved. Germline CDR1 and CDR2: SNHLY and FYNNEI. The CDR3 is 13 residues long. V lost 5 bases to trimming and J lost 0 bases, with 7 bases between them. The CDR3 DNA reads TGTGCCAGCAGTTGGACGGTGAACACTGAAGCTTTCTTT. It translates to CASSWTVNTEAFF.

The genes are TRBV7-8 and TRBJ2-5, with a tentative D call TRBD2 (6 bases). The germline V gene has CDR1 SGHVS and CDR2 FQNEAQ. The CDR3 length is 13 residues. V dropped 10 bases and J dropped 5 bases, with 17 bases sitting between them. The CDR3 coding sequence is TGTGCCACCACGGGGGAACCGTGGGAGACCCAGTACTTC. This sequence encodes CATTGEPWETQYF.

This CDR3 is CASSRALLQYGYTF. The CDR3, as DNA: TGTGCCAGCAGCAGGGCGCTTTTACAATATGGCTACACCTTC. This rearrangement joins TRBV5-4 to TRBJ1-2, with D unclear. V was pared by 4 bases and J by 5 bases, with 15 bases between. This CDR3 spans 14 amino acids. The germline V gene encodes CDR1 SGHNT and CDR2 YYREEE (reference sequence).